These T cell receptor beta chains were read from a single sample in a study of blood T cell repertoires in COVID-19. Sequencing was performed with immunoSEQ multiplex PCR; in TCRdb, only in-frame clones are kept and a portion is missing. The profile shows approximately 200,000 clones, roughly 81% of them singletons. The sequenced sample was peripheral blood. All receptors derive from a man aged 50 or older who had recovered from COVID-19. The CDR3 runs from the conserved cysteine through the conserved F or W. The D gene is left open where the match is weak. Clone size, where shown, is once, few, many, or a class for clones that have expanded.

d_call j_call v_call clone_size cdr3_aa cdr3_nt
TRBD2 TRBJ2-1 TRBV19 NA CASSIRGASGRGNNEQFF TGTGCCAGTAGTATCCGGGGGGCTAGCGGGAGGGGTAACAATGAGCAGTTCTTC
TRBD2 TRBJ2-3 TRBV5-1 NA CASSLTSGSTDTQYF TGCGCCAGCAGCCTCACTAGCGGGAGCACAGATACGCAGTATTTT
NA TRBJ1-2 TRBV7-9 NA CASSPEVLTSYGYTF TGTGCCAGCAGCCCAGAGGTCCTAACAAGCTATGGCTACACCTTC
NA TRBJ1-2 TRBV19 NA CATAYYGYTF TGTGCCACCGCGTACTATGGCTACACCTTC
NA TRBJ1-1 TRBV7-9 NA CASSLGTGSGTEAFF TGTGCCAGCAGCTTAGGAACAGGGTCTGGCACTGAAGCTTTCTTT
TRBD1 TRBJ1-4 TRBV14 once CASSQEVQGATNEKLFF TGTGCCAGCAGCCAAGAGGTCCAGGGGGCGACTAATGAAAAACTGTTTTTT
NA TRBJ2-2 TRBV28 NA CASSSPIGELFF TGTGCCAGCAGTAGCCCTATTGGGGAGCTGTTTTTT
TRBD1 TRBJ2-7 TRBV13 NA CASSFGTGDEQYF TGTGCCAGCAGCTTTGGGACAGGGGACGAGCAGTACTTC
TRBD2 TRBJ2-2 TRBV3-1/TRBV3-2 few CASSQGPLAGGPELFF TGTGCCAGCAGCCAAGGGCCTCTAGCGGGAGGGCCCGAACTGTTTTTT
TRBD2 TRBJ2-1 TRBV7-8 few CASSPGLAGGFF TGTGCCAGCAGCCCGGGACTAGCGGGAGGGTTCTTC
TRBD2 TRBJ2-7 TRBV3-1/TRBV3-2 few CASSLGLAGGSSYEQYF TGTGCCAGCAGCCTCGGACTAGCGGGAGGCTCTTCCTACGAGCAGTACTTC
TRBD2 TRBJ2-5 TRBV7-9 NA CASWASSAGGKETQYF TGTGCCAGCTGGGCCTCCTCGGCGGGAGGGAAAGAGACCCAGTACTTC
TRBD1 TRBJ2-7 TRBV5-1 NA CASSFGQGTYEQYF TGCGCCAGCAGCTTTGGACAGGGTACCTACGAGCAGTACTTC
TRBD2 TRBJ2-7 TRBV28 NA CASSLYGGTSGRREQYF TGTGCCAGCAGTTTATATGGGGGGACTAGCGGAAGGAGAGAGCAGTACTTC
TRBD2 TRBJ2-1 TRBV2 NA CASSEGLAGYNEQFF TGTGCCAGCAGTGAGGGACTAGCTGGCTACAATGAGCAGTTCTTC
TRBD1 TRBJ1-2 TRBV2 NA CCRTGTTVTYGYTF TGTTGTCGGACAGGGACAACCGTGACTTATGGCTACACCTTC
TRBD1 TRBJ1-2 TRBV6-6 few CASSYLLDRGDDGYTF TGTGCCAGCAGTTACCTCCTGGACAGGGGCGATGATGGCTACACCTTC
NA TRBJ1-2 TRBV28 NA CASSLNRVGYTF TGTGCCAGCAGTTTAAACAGGGTTGGCTACACCTTC
TRBD1 TRBJ2-1 TRBV28 NA CASSSRGGLLYNEQFF TGTGCCAGCAGTTCCCGAGGGGGCCTACTCTACAATGAGCAGTTCTTC
NA TRBJ1-2 TRBV28 NA CVSSLVDRGDYGYTF TGTGTCAGCAGTTTAGTAGACAGAGGAGACTATGGCTACACCTTC
TRBD2 TRBJ2-2 TRBV6-5 NA CASSSPTSGHTGELFF TGTGCCAGCAGTTCCCCGACTAGCGGACACACCGGGGAGCTGTTTTTT
TRBD1 TRBJ2-5 TRBV2 few CASSNRDRGDQETQYF TGTGCCAGCAGTAATCGAGACAGGGGGGACCAAGAGACCCAGTACTTC
NA TRBJ2-2 TRBV7-9 few CASSFRGTAGELFF TGTGCCAGCAGCTTCCGCGGGACGGCCGGGGAGCTGTTTTTT
TRBD1 TRBJ1-1 TRBV10-3 NA CASTLWQGDTEAFF TGTGCCAGCACCCTGTGGCAGGGGGACACTGAAGCTTTCTTT
NA TRBJ2-6 TRBV5-4 NA CASSLVGSGANVLTF TGTGCCAGCAGCCTGGTCGGGTCCGGGGCCAACGTCCTGACTTTC
NA TRBJ1-5 TRBV12-3/TRBV12-4 NA CASSIGGNQPQHF TGTGCCAGTAGTATCGGGGGCAATCAGCCCCAGCATTTT
TRBD1 TRBJ1-5 TRBV27 once CASSPGQAPYQPQHF TGTGCCAGCAGTCCGGGACAGGCGCCATATCAGCCCCAGCATTTT
NA TRBJ1-3 TRBV5-4 once CASSFKNTIYF TGTGCCAGCAGCTTCAAAAACACCATATATTTT
TRBD2 TRBJ2-7 TRBV7-2 NA CAIIAGRTYEQYF TGTGCCATCATAGCCGGGAGGACCTACGAGCAGTACTTC
TRBD1 TRBJ2-5 TRBV7-6 NA CASSLSLTRQGGTQYF TGTGCCAGCAGCTTATCCCTTACTAGACAGGGTGGGACCCAGTACTTC
TRBD1 TRBJ1-2 TRBV12-3/TRBV12-4 NA CASRQQGLGGYTF TGTGCCAGCAGACAACAGGGGCTCGGGGGCTACACCTTC
NA TRBJ2-7 TRBV7-8 NA CASSLTYGRQAYEQYF TGTGCCAGCAGCTTAACATACGGGAGACAAGCCTACGAGCAGTACTTC
NA TRBJ2-7 TRBV19 NA CASSTGYEQYF TGTGCCAGTAGTACAGGGTATGAGCAGTACTTC
TRBD2 TRBJ2-1 TRBV23-1 NA CASSQGTSGKGEQFF TGCGCCAGCAGTCAAGGGACTAGCGGGAAAGGTGAGCAGTTCTTC
TRBD1 TRBJ1-2 TRBV14 NA CASSQRGSTGARGYTF TGTGCCAGCAGCCAGAGAGGGTCTACAGGGGCGCGTGGCTACACCTTC
NA TRBJ2-7 TRBV27 NA CASSHQQGLSTYEQYF TGTGCCAGCAGCCATCAACAGGGCCTATCCACATACGAGCAGTACTTC
TRBD1 TRBJ1-2 TRBV28 NA CASSLSGTGANYGYTF TGTGCCAGCAGTTTATCAGGGACAGGAGCTAACTATGGCTACACCTTC
TRBD2 TRBJ2-5 TRBV19 NA CASSTGWGALAGVTETQYF TGTGCCAGTAGTACCGGATGGGGGGCGCTAGCGGGAGTGACGGAGACCCAGTACTTC
TRBD1 TRBJ2-7 TRBV15 NA CATSRGNRGFSYEQYF TGTGCCACCAGCAGAGGCAACAGGGGATTTTCCTACGAGCAGTACTTC
TRBD1 TRBJ2-7 TRBV5-8 NA CASSTGTGGSEQYF TGTGCCAGCAGCACCGGGACAGGGGGCTCCGAGCAGTACTTC
TRBD1 TRBJ1-1 TRBV6-6 NA CGSGGNTEAFF TGTGGATCAGGGGGCAACACTGAAGCTTTCTTT
NA TRBJ1-5 TRBV30 NA CAWDGGSNQPQHF TGTGCCTGGGACGGGGGAAGCAATCAGCCCCAGCATTTT
NA TRBJ2-4 TRBV7-8 NA CASSFQFRGAKNIQYF TGTGCCAGCAGCTTTCAATTCCGGGGGGCCAAAAACATTCAGTACTTC
NA TRBJ2-7 TRBV11-2 few CASSASSLDSYEQYF TGTGCCAGCAGCGCCTCTAGCCTAGACTCCTACGAGCAGTACTTC
NA TRBJ2-3 TRBV7-9 NA CASSLVGGTSTDTQYF TGTGCCAGCAGCTTAGTTGGTGGGACTAGCACAGATACGCAGTATTTT
NA TRBJ1-6 TRBV6-6 NA CASSAGEGSSPLHF TGTGCCAGCAGTGCCGGGGAGGGGAGTTCACCCCTCCACTTT
NA TRBJ1-1 TRBV7-9 few CASSRQHTEAFF TGTGCCAGCAGTCGACAGCACACTGAAGCTTTCTTT
TRBD2 TRBJ2-1 TRBV7-2 few CASSVPSGRRGFF TGTGCCAGCAGCGTTCCCAGCGGGAGAAGGGGGTTCTTC
TRBD1 TRBJ2-7 TRBV29-1 NA CSVVLWTGDGEQYF TGCAGCGTTGTTCTCTGGACAGGGGATGGCGAGCAGTACTTC
NA TRBJ2-1 TRBV6-1 NA CASSSPWHLLQFF TGTGCCAGCAGCTCCCCATGGCATCTCCTTCAGTTCTTC
TRBD1 TRBJ2-7 TRBV18 NA CASSPRDRVVYEQYF TGTGCCAGCTCACCCCGGGACAGGGTCGTCTACGAGCAGTACTTC
TRBD1 TRBJ2-7 TRBV6-1 NA CASSEAPEGAHEQYF TGTGCCAGCAGTGAAGCGCCAGAGGGGGCGCATGAGCAGTACTTC
NA TRBJ2-7 TRBV18 NA CASSPGLSYEQYF TGTGCCAGCTCGCCGGGACTGTCCTACGAGCAGTACTTC
NA TRBJ2-5 TRBV24-1 NA CATSDLHPPETQYF TGTGCCACCAGTGATTTGCATCCCCCAGAGACCCAGTACTTC
TRBD1 TRBJ2-7 TRBV28 NA CASRPWTGNEQYF TGTGCCAGCAGGCCCTGGACAGGAAATGAGCAGTACTTC